Listed here are 17 T cell receptor beta chains from one sample, sequenced in a study of control samples from healthy donors and cancer patients. The assay was immunoSEQ multiplex PCR, and TCRdb's table has in-frame clones only and misses some. The sample includes under 150,000 clones, just under 95% of them seen just once. The material sequenced was blood. The source of these receptors is a young man in good health.

This clone was counted a single time. This rearrangement joins TRBV6-5 to TRBJ1-6; D unclear. The V gene lost 0 bases and the J gene lost 5 bases, with 8 bases spanning the gap. This CDR3 spans 15 amino acids. The V gene's germline CDR1 is MNHEY and CDR2 SVGAGI. CDR3 sequence: CASSYSAGDNSPLHF. DNA for the CDR3: TGTGCCAGCAGTTACTCGGCAGGAGATAATTCACCCCTCCACTTT.

The chain couples TRBV2 to TRBJ2-1, with 12 bases matching TRBD2. This CDR3 region has 14 residues. The germline V gene has CDR1 SNHLY and CDR2 FYNNEI. The V segment lost 8 bases and the J segment 6 bases; nucleotides outside the gene matches: 5. In DNA form, the CDR3 reads TGTGCCAGCCGTCTAGCGGGAGGGCCCAATGAGCAGTTCTTC. The encoded protein is CASRLAGGPNEQFF.

In this sample, this clone turned up once. V and J are TRBV5-3 and TRBJ1-5; D gene unclear. TRBV5-3 is designated an ORF whose function remains uncertain. Trimming removed 4 bases at V and 5 bases at J, with 13 bases between. The CDR3 runs 14 residues. The CDR3 loop reads CARSARGRDQPQHF. As DNA, the CDR3 is TGTGCCAGAAGCGCCCGGGGAAGGGATCAGCCCCAGCATTTT.

J is TRBJ2-1 and V is TRBV6-1; D not certain. This CDR3 comprises 12 residues. From germline, CDR1 is MNHNS and CDR2 SASEGT. Between the trimmed V and J ends, which lost 3 bases and 7 bases, there was a span of 7 bases. This chain's CDR3 is CASSDRPNEQFF. In DNA form, the CDR3 reads TGTGCCAGCAGTGATCGACCTAATGAGCAGTTCTTC.

In its sample, this clone was seen a few times. The chain links TRBV11-3 to TRBJ1-1; TRBD1 matches 8 bases. There are 16 residues in the CDR3. The junction had 9 bases not matched to a gene; V was cut back by 5 bases and J by 1 base. Per the germline V gene, CDR1 is SGHNT and CDR2 is YENEEA. The CDR3 protein is CASSLGQGEGNTEAFF. CDR3 coding DNA: TGTGCCAGCAGCCTTGGACAGGGAGAGGGGAACACTGAAGCTTTCTTT.

This chain links TRBV7-2 with TRBJ2-1; TRBD2 agrees at 9 bases. J was trimmed by 9 bases and V by 3 bases; bases with no gene match: 9. Germline lookup yields CDR1 SGHTA and CDR2 FQGNSA. The CDR3 sequence is 15 residues long. CDR3 nucleotides: TGTGCCAGCAGCTTGCTATTGCGGGAGGGTAGTGAGCAGTTCTTC. This codes for CASSLLLREGSEQFF.

The chain has TRBV12-3 or TRBV12-4 and TRBJ1-2, with D possibly matching TRBD1 (5 bases). The germline V and J ends were trimmed by 5 bases and 7 bases, with 11 bases remaining between them. The CDR3 has 12 residues. CDR3 sequence: CASSLGVVGYTF. The CDR3 DNA is TGTGCCAGCAGTCTAGGGGTTGTTGGCTACACCTTC.

The V and J genes are TRBV30 and TRBJ1-6; D is uncertain. The CDR3 has 11 amino acids. Per germline, CDR1 GTSNPN and CDR2 SVGIG (reference sequence). V lost 3 bases to trimming and J lost 7 bases, with 4 bases between them. CDR3 DNA: TGTGCCTGGAGCTACAATTCACCCCTCCACTTT. Amino acids: CAWSYNSPLHF.

The J gene is TRBJ1-5, the V gene TRBV30; D gene ambiguous. CDR3 length equals 14 residues. V lost 0 bases and J 3 bases, leaving 9 bases between the germline ends. CDR1 and CDR2 from the germline V gene are GTSNPN and SVGIG (reference sequence). This chain's CDR3 is CAWSVLADNQPQHF. The CDR3, as DNA: TGTGCCTGGAGTGTACTGGCGGACAATCAGCCCCAGCATTTT.

This chain uses TRBV6-1 with TRBJ1-4; no definite D call. CDR1 MNHNS and CDR2 SASEGT come from the germline V gene. V shed 1 base and J shed 8 bases, with 11 bases lying between them. The CDR3 is 14 amino acids. The CDR3 DNA is TGTGCCAGCAGTGAAGTGGCAAGGAGCGAAAAACTGTTTTTT. Translating gives CASSEVARSEKLFF.

This clone was observed a single time. CDR3: CASSQGAEAFF. The CDR3 DNA is TGTGCCAGCAGCCAGGGGGCTGAAGCTTTCTTT. The chain is built from TRBV6-2 or TRBV6-3 and TRBJ1-1, with 7 bases that match TRBD1. The germline V gene encodes CDR1 MNHEY and CDR2 SVGEGT. This CDR3 is 11 amino acids long. V shed 6 bases and J 6 bases; nucleotides not matched to a gene: 1.

The V call is TRBV3-1 (or the pseudogene TRBV3-2), the J call TRBJ2-1; 9 nucleotides match TRBD2. Germline CDR1 is LGHDT and CDR2 is YNNKEL (reference sequence). V shed 4 bases and J 7 bases; nucleotides not matched to a gene: 17. The CDR3 contains 18 residues. CDR3 bases: TGTGCCAGCAGCCCCCACGAGGTCGTCAGCGGGAGGCAGAATGAGCAGTTCTTC. Protein product: CASSPHEVVSGRQNEQFF.

This chain joins TRBV12-3 or TRBV12-4 and TRBJ1-1, with a tentative D call TRBD1 (6 bases). The germline V and J ends were trimmed by 5 bases and 4 bases, with 11 bases remaining between them. The CDR3 sequence is 13 residues long. The CDR3 region has the DNA TGTGCCAGCAGTACAGGGAGAGCCACTGAAGCTTTCTTT. Translation: CASSTGRATEAFF.

The chain carries TRBV28 and TRBJ2-7; 8 bases match TRBD2. V dropped 4 bases and J dropped 3; count of bases not matched to a gene: 8. CDR3 length: 15 residues. Germline CDR1 and CDR2: MDHEN and SYDVKM. CDR3: CASSSPGLGFYEQYF. For the CDR3, the DNA is TGTGCCAGCAGTTCCCCGGGACTAGGGTTCTACGAGCAGTACTTC.

The chain has TRBV5-4 and TRBJ2-7; 10 bases are a match to TRBD1. Germline values: CDR1 SGHNT, CDR2 YYREEE (reference sequence). With V trimmed by 2 bases and J by 4 bases, 6 bases remained unmatched. The CDR3 covers 15 residues. Here the CDR3 reads CASSFDPGQGYEQYF. The CDR3 DNA sequence: TGTGCCAGCAGCTTCGATCCGGGACAGGGGTACGAGCAGTACTTC. The full variable domain, with the rest looked up from reference TRBV5-4 and TRBJ2-7, is ETGVTQSPTHLIKTRGQQVTLRCSSQSGHNTVSWYQQALGQGPQFIFQYYREEENGRGNFPPRFSGLQFPNYSSELNVNALELDDSALYLCASSFDPGQGYEQYFGPGTRLTVT.

This clone showed up just once. The gene calls are TRBV4-2 and TRBJ2-4; 10 nucleotides agree with TRBD2. The V gene's germline CDR1 is LGHNA and CDR2 YNFKEQ. CDR3 size: 16 residues. The V gene end was trimmed by 1 base and the J gene end by 7 bases; junction bases not matched to a gene: 7. The CDR3: CASSQVEREGRNIQYF. CDR3 coding DNA: TGTGCCAGCAGCCAAGTCGAGCGGGAGGGCCGCAACATTCAGTACTTC.

The chain carries TRBV9 and TRBJ1-5; no clear D gene. V lost 3 bases and J 7 bases, leaving 11 bases between the germline ends. Looked up from germline, CDR1 is SGDLS and CDR2 is YYNGEE. The CDR3 has 13 amino acids. CDR3 residues: CASSGGPNQPQHF. DNA for the CDR3: TGTGCCAGCAGCGGAGGCCCGAACCAGCCCCAGCATTTT. Filled out from reference TRBV9 and TRBJ1-5, the complete variable domain reads DSGVTQTPKHLITATGQRVTLRCSPRSGDLSVYWYQQSLDQGLQFLIQYYNGEERAKGNILERFSAQQFPDLHSELNLSSLELGDSALYFCASSGGPNQPQHFGDGTRLSIL.